The 5 T cell receptor beta chains below all came from one sample that was sequenced in a study of T-cell reconstitution after alpha-beta-depleted transplantation in children. Using unique molecular identifiers, the investigators prepared the TCRbeta library. Via MiXCR, TCRdb re-called the PCR reads, giving one row per CDR3 protein. The top ten clones hold about 0.79% of a sample with approximately 650,000 distinct CDR3 sequences, around 12% of them seen once. Sequencing was performed on PBMCs, taken before TCRalphabeta/CD19-depleted stem cell transplant. Source of these receptors: a girl between 2 and 10 years old with congenital amegakaryocytic thrombocytopenia, due to receive a stem cell transplant.

In its sample, this clonotype was seen a few times. The V gene is TRBV25-1, the J gene TRBJ2-1; 9 bases are a match to TRBD1. The CDR3 contains 16 residues. The ends lost 6 bases at V and 0 bases at J; junction bases unmatched: 6. In germline, CDR1 is MGHDK, CDR2 SYGVNS. The CDR3 reads CASSRTTGGSYNEQFF. CDR3 nucleotide sequence: TGTGCCAGCAGCAGAACGACAGGGGGCTCCTACAATGAGCAGTTCTTC.

The chain recombines TRBV20-1 with TRBJ2-1; D remains unclear. With 3 bases removed from V and 7 bases from J, the gap between germline ends came to 13 bases. Germline CDR1 and CDR2: DFQATT and SNEGSKA (reference sequence). This CDR3 contains 13 residues. The CDR3 DNA is TGCAGTGCTAGTAGGGATATTATTAATGAGCAGTTCTTC. Translating it yields CSASRDIINEQFF.

The chain combines TRBV28 with TRBJ2-2; D gene unclear. CDR3 size: 18 residues. Germline V CDR1 and CDR2: MDHEN, SYDVKM. Deletions cut 1 base from V and 4 bases from J, with 19 bases between. Here the CDR3 reads CASSLSGVVRSPTGELFF. CDR3 nucleotide sequence: TGTGCCAGCAGTTTATCCGGAGTGGTCCGGTCCCCCACCGGGGAGCTGTTTTTT.

The sample holds a few counts of this clonotype. CDR3 sequence: CASSQRRRAGELFF. The CDR3 DNA reads as TGTGCCAGCAGCCAAAGGAGAAGGGCCGGGGAGCTGTTTTTT. The genes are TRBV3-1 and TRBJ2-2; no reliable D call. Trimming left V 2 bases short and J 6 bases short, with 10 bases between. The germline CDR1 and CDR2 sequences are LGHDT and YNNKEL (reference sequence). This CDR3 is built from 14 residues.

This clonotype was observed many times. The chain is built from TRBV7-9 and TRBJ2-2; TRBD2 aligns across 8 bases. Germline V gene sequence: CDR1 SEHNR, CDR2 FQNEAQ (reference sequence). V dropped 7 bases and J dropped 0; count of bases not matched to a gene: 4. The CDR3 has 15 residues. Here the CDR3 DNA reads TGTGCCAGCACCCTTAGCGGGGCGAACACCGGGGAGCTGTTTTTT. Encoded protein: CASTLSGANTGELFF.